These 19 T cell receptor beta chains came from one sample sequenced in a study. Via MiXCR, TCRdb re-called the 5' RACE reads, giving one row per CDR3 protein. The sample shows about 46,000 distinct CDR3 sequences, 25% to 35% of them seen only once. Input material: naive CD4+ T cells sorted from blood. Noted subset: naive CD4+ T cells, CD4+CD45RA+CD25-. The receptors derive from a female donor with breast cancer.

This clonotype was counted only a few times. V gene TRBV7-2 combines with J gene TRBJ1-2; 8 nucleotides align to TRBD1. V lost 5 bases and J lost 4; bases outside the gene matches: 6. Germline V lookup: CDR1 SGHTA, CDR2 FQGNSA. The length of the CDR3 is 14 residues. This CDR3 reads CASSPGTGSYGYTF. For the CDR3, the DNA is TGTGCCAGCAGCCCCGGGACAGGCTCCTATGGCTACACCTTC.

To note about this clonotype: One end of the junction does not line up with germline, which may come from a read error. V and J are TRBV5-1 and TRBJ1-5; D not certain. Germline CDR1 SGHRS, CDR2 YFSETQ. The CDR3 is 13 amino acids. DNA of the CDR3: TGCGCCAGCAGCCCCACTAGCGATCAGCCCCAGCATTTT. It codes for CASSPTSDQPQHF.

V usage is TRBV6-1 and J usage is TRBJ2-2, with D possibly being TRBD2 (5 bases). V dropped 6 bases and J dropped 5 bases, with 7 bases sitting between them. In germline, CDR1 is MNHNS, CDR2 SASEGT. This CDR3 region has 12 residues. The CDR3 protein is CASSRRTGELFF. The CDR3 nucleotides read TGTGCCAGCAGCAGGAGGACCGGGGAGCTGTTTTTT.

Only a few counts were recorded for this clonotype. The chain employs TRBV10-1 and TRBJ2-1, with TRBD2 identical over 7 bases. This CDR3 has 15 residues. The V segment lost 3 bases and the J segment 12 bases; nucleotides outside the gene matches: 14. CDR1 and CDR2 (germline): WNHNN, SYGVQD (reference sequence). The CDR3 sequence is CASSDKRGSKQGQFF. The CDR3 DNA follows: TGCGCCAGCAGTGATAAGCGGGGCTCTAAGCAGGGGCAGTTCTTC.

This clonotype showed up just a few times. V is TRBV4-2 and J is TRBJ2-7; D is tentatively TRBD1 or TRBD2 (5 bases each). The CDR3 covers 14 residues. Trimming pared 0 bases from V and 2 bases from J, leaving 8 bases between. CDR1 and CDR2 from the germline V gene are LGHNA and YNFKEQ. The CDR3 here is CASSQDSGPYEQYF. In nucleotides, the CDR3 is TGTGCCAGCAGCCAAGATTCGGGACCCTACGAGCAGTACTTC.

The sample holds a few counts of this clonotype. The chain combines TRBV20-1 with TRBJ2-7; 7 nucleotides align to TRBD2. Germline values: CDR1 DFQATT, CDR2 SNEGSKA (reference sequence). V was pared by 4 bases and J by 0 bases, with 3 bases of the junction left unmatched. The length of the CDR3 is 13 residues. The CDR3 DNA reads TGCAGTGCTACGCGGGACTACTCCTACGAGCAGTACTTC. As protein: CSATRDYSYEQYF.

Only one count was recorded for this clonotype. The V and J genes are TRBV20-1 and TRBJ2-7; 9 positions agree with TRBD2. Germline CDR1 is DFQATT and CDR2 is SNEGSKA (reference sequence). The CDR3 runs 16 residues. The V segment lost 5 bases and the J segment 5 bases; nucleotides outside the gene matches: 16. The CDR3 sequence is CSASGPTGSGSNEQYF. In DNA form, the CDR3 reads TGCAGTGCTTCGGGCCCGACGGGTAGCGGGAGCAACGAGCAGTACTTC.

This clonotype turned up a few times. The CDR3, as DNA: TGTGCCAGCAGCGTGCAATCGGGGGTGTTCTTCGAAAAACTGTTTTTT. Translated, it gives CASSVQSGVFFEKLFF. This rearrangement joins TRBV12-3 or TRBV12-4 to TRBJ1-4, with D possibly being TRBD1 (5 bases). V was shortened by 6 bases and J by 8 bases, with 22 bases between the two germline ends. The length of the CDR3 is 16 residues.

This clonotype was observed a few times. The CDR3 sequence: CASRRRGPTDTQYF. The CDR3, as DNA: TGTGCCAGCAGACGAAGGGGGCCCACAGATACGCAGTATTTT. The rearrangement links TRBV7-2 to TRBJ2-3, with 7 nucleotides matching TRBD1. CDR1 is SGHTA, CDR2 FQGNSA, per germline. CDR3 size: 14 residues. Losses at the gene ends were 6 bases for V and 2 bases for J; bases not matched to a gene: 5.

The chain joins TRBV28 to TRBJ1-4, with D hard to call. The CDR3 is 12 residues long. Germline CDR1 reads MDHEN; CDR2 reads SYDVKM. Trimming left V 4 bases short and J 7 bases short, with 7 bases between. CDR3 sequence reads: CASSYRGEKLFF. The CDR3, as DNA: TGTGCCAGCAGTTACAGAGGTGAAAAACTGTTTTTT.

This clonotype was counted between two and nine times. Possible read error: a much larger clone is one base away. The J gene is TRBJ2-5, the V gene TRBV6-1, with D perhaps TRBD2 (6 bases). Trimming left V 11 bases short and J 4 bases short, with 17 bases between. CDR1 is MNHNS, CDR2 SASEGT, per germline. The CDR3 runs to 13 residues. The CDR3 bases are TGTGCCGGCGCTCGGGACTCCCCAGAGACCCAGTACTTC. Translated: CAGARDSPETQYF.

V and J are TRBV9 and TRBJ2-3, with D maybe TRBD2 (5 bases). Germline V gene lookup returns CDR1 SGDLS and CDR2 YYNGEE. CDR3 length equals 14 residues. V gave up 3 bases and J gave up 6 bases, with 14 bases separating them. In DNA form, the CDR3 reads TGTGCCAGCAGCGCATCCCTGGGAGCTGATACGCAGTATTTT. Its translation: CASSASLGADTQYF.

This clonotype was counted only a few times. This may be a read error: a much more frequent sequence differs by one nucleotide. The rearrangement links TRBV5-1 to TRBJ1-4; TRBD1 might be the D (6 bases). Germline V gene sequence: CDR1 SGHRS, CDR2 YFSETQ. The CDR3 runs 14 residues. CDR3 in DNA: TGCGCCGGCAGCCAAAGCGGGGGGCTCGAAAAACTGTTTTTT. Encoded protein: CAGSQSGGLEKLFF.

The chain is built from TRBV20-1 and TRBJ2-5; D gene unclear. The CDR3 consists of 13 residues. Trimming pared 1 base from V and 2 bases from J, leaving 8 bases between. Germline V gives CDR1 DFQATT, CDR2 SNEGSKA (reference sequence). This CDR3 reads CSARGPLQETQYF. DNA for the CDR3: TGCAGTGCTAGAGGACCACTTCAAGAGACCCAGTACTTC.

This clonotype has at least ten counts. The chain links TRBV20-1 to TRBJ2-6; the D is unclear. The CDR3 runs 13 residues. In germline, CDR1 is DFQATT, CDR2 SNEGSKA (reference sequence). Trimming removed 3 bases from V and 2 bases from J, with 5 bases in between. The CDR3 sequence is CSASIPGANVLTF. The CDR3 DNA reads TGCAGTGCTAGTATCCCTGGGGCCAACGTCCTGACTTTC.

This clonotype came up a few times. V and J are TRBV5-4 and TRBJ1-1; D gene unclear. The V and J ends lost 0 bases and 1 base respectively, with 16 bases between them. Germline loops: CDR1 SGHNT, CDR2 YYREEE (reference sequence). This CDR3 has 17 amino acids. The CDR3 loop is CASSLEAGVEANTEAFF. As DNA, the CDR3 is TGTGCCAGCAGCTTGGAGGCCGGGGTCGAGGCGAACACTGAAGCTTTCTTT.

The chain carries TRBV30 and TRBJ2-4, with 8 bases that match TRBD1. Trimming took 2 bases from V and 8 from J; bases not matched to a gene: 5. CDR3 size: 13 residues. The germline V gene has CDR1 GTSNPN and CDR2 SVGIG (reference sequence). CDR3 amino acids: CAWSQGAPDIQYF. DNA for the CDR3: TGTGCCTGGAGTCAGGGGGCGCCTGACATTCAGTACTTC.

This clonotype came up many times. The chain couples TRBV7-2 to TRBJ1-6; D gene ambiguous. The CDR3 extends over 14 amino acids. CDR1 and CDR2 from the germline V gene are SGHTA and FQGNSA. V was shortened by 4 bases and J by 7 bases, with 11 bases between the two germline ends. DNA of the CDR3: TGTGCCAGCAGCTCCGACATTTTAAATTCACCCCTCCACTTT. Residues: CASSSDILNSPLHF.

This clonotype has just a few counts. This chain uses TRBV7-9 with TRBJ2-7; D unclear. Trimming cost V 4 bases and J 6 bases, with 10 bases left between them. Germline assignment: CDR1 SEHNR and CDR2 FQNEAQ (reference sequence). The CDR3 totals 12 residues. CDR3 bases: TGTGCCAGCAGCTCGAGAATTGTCGAGCAGTACTTC. The encoded protein is CASSSRIVEQYF.